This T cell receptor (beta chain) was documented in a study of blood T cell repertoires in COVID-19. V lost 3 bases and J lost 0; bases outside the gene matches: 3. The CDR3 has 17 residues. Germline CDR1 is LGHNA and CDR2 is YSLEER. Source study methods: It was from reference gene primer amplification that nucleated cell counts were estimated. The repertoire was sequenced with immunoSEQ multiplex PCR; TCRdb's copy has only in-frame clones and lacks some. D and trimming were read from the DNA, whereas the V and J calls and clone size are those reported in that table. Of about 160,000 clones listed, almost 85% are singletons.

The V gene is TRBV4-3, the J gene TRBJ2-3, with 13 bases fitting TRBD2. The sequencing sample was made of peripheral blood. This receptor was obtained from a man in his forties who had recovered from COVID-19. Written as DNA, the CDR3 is TGCGCCAGCAGCCACACTAGCGGGGGGGCTAGCACAGATACGCAGTATTTT. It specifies CASSHTSGGASTDTQYF.